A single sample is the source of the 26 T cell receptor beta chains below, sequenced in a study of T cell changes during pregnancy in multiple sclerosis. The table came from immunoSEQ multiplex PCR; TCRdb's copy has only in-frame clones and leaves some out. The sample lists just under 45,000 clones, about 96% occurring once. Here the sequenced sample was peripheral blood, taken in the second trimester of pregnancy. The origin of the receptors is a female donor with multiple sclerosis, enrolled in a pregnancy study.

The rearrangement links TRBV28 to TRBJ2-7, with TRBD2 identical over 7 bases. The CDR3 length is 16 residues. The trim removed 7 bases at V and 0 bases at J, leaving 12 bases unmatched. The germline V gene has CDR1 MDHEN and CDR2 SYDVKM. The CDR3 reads CASTPSGAGSSYEQYF. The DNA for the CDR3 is TGTGCCAGCACCCCCTCCGGAGCGGGGAGCTCCTACGAGCAGTACTTC.

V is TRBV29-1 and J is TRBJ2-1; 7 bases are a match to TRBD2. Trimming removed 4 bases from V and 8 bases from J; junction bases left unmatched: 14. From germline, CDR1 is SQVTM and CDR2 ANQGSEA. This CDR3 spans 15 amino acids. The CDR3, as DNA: TGCAGCGTTGGATTTGGCGGGAGTAGTCGGGATGAGCAGTTCTTC. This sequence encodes CSVGFGGSSRDEQFF.

In DNA, the CDR3 is TGTGCCAGTAGTCCCCGGGAGAGGCGGAGATTCTCCTACAATGAGCAGTTCTTC. Its protein product is CASSPRERRRFSYNEQFF. V is TRBV19 and J is TRBJ2-1; D perhaps matches TRBD2 (6 bases). Trimming took off 5 bases at V and 0 bases at J, with 20 bases between the two ends. This CDR3 has 18 amino acids. Germline assignment: CDR1 LNHDA and CDR2 SQIVND (reference sequence).

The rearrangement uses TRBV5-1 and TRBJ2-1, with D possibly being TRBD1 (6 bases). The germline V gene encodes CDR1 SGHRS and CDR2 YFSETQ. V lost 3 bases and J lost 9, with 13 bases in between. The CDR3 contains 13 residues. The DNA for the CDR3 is TGCGCCAGCAGCTACGACCCAGGGGTTGAGCAGTTCTTC. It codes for CASSYDPGVEQFF. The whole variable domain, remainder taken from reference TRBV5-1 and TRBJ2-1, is KAGVTQTPRYLIKTRGQQVTLSCSPISGHRSVSWYQQTPGQGLQFLFEYFSETQRNKGNFPGRFSGRQFSNSRSEMNVSTLELGDSALYLCASSYDPGVEQFFGPGTRLTVL.

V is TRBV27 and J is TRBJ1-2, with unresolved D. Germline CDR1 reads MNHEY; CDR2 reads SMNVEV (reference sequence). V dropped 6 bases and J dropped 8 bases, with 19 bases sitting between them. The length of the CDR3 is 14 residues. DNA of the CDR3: TGTGCCAGCAGCTCCGTGACATTGGGGAGAGGCTACACCTTC. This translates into CASSSVTLGRGYTF.

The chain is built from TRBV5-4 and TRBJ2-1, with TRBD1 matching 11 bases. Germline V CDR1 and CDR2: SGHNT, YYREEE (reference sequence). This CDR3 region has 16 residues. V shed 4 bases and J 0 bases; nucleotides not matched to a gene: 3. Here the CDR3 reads CASSPGTGGSYNEQFF. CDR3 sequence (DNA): TGTGCCAGCAGCCCCGGGACAGGGGGCTCCTACAATGAGCAGTTCTTC.

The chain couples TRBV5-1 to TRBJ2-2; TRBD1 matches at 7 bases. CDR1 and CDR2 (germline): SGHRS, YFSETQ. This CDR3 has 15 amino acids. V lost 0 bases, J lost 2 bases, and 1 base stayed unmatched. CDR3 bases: TGCGCCAGCAGCTTGGGACAGGGAAACACCGGGGAGCTGTTTTTT. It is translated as CASSLGQGNTGELFF.

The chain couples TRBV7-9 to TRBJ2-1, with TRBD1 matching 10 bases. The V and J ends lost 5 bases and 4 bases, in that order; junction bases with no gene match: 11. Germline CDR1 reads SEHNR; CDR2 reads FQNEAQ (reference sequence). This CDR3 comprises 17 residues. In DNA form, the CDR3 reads TGTGCCAGCAGCCCCTCCACCGCGGACAGGGGGTACAATGAGCAGTTCTTC. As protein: CASSPSTADRGYNEQFF. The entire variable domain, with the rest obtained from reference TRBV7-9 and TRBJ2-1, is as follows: DTGVSQNPRHKITKRGQNVTFRCDPISEHNRLYWYRQTLGQGPEFLTYFQNEAQLEKSRLLSDRFSAERPKGSFSTLEIQRTEQGDSAMYLCASSPSTADRGYNEQFFGPGTRLTVL.

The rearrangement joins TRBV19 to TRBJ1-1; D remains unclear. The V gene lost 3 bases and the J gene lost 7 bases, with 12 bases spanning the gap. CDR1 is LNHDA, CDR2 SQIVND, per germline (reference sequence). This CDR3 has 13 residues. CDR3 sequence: CASSILGHLEAFF. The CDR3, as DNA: TGTGCCAGTAGTATTTTGGGCCACCTTGAAGCTTTCTTT.

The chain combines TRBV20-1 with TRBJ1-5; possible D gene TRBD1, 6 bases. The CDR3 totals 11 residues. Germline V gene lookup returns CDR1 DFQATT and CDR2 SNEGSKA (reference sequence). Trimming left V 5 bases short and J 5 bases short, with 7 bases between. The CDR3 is CSAAGDQPQHF. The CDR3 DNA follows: TGCAGTGCTGCAGGGGATCAGCCCCAGCATTTT.

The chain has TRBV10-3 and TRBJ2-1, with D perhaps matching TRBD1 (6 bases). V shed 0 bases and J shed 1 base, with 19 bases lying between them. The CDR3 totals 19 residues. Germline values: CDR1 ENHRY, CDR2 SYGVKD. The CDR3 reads CAISESGTKIRPSYNEQFF. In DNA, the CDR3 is TGTGCCATCAGTGAGTCTGGGACAAAAATACGTCCATCCTACAATGAGCAGTTCTTC.

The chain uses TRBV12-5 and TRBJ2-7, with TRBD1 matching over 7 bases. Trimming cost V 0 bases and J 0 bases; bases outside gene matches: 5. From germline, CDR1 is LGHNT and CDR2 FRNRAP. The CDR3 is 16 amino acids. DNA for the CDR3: TGTGCTAGTGGTTTGGTGGACAGGTCTAGCTCCTACGAGCAGTACTTC. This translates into CASGLVDRSSSYEQYF.

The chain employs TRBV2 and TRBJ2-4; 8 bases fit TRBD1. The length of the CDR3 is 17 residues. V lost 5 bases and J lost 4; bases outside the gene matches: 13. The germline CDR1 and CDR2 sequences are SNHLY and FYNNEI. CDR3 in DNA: TGTGCCAGCAGTTTGCCCCCATTAGACAGGGGTAAAAACATTCAGTACTTC. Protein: CASSLPPLDRGKNIQYF.

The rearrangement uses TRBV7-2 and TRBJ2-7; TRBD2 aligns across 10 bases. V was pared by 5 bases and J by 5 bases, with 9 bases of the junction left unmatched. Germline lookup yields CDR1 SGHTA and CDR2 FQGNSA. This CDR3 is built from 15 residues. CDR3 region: CASSQVRLAGDEQYF. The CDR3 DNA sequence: TGTGCCAGCAGCCAGGTTCGGCTAGCGGGAGACGAGCAGTACTTC. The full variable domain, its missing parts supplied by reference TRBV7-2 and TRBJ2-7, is GAGVSQSPSNKVTEKGKDVELRCDPISGHTALYWYRQSLGQGLEFLIYFQGNSAPDKSGLPSDRFSAERTGGSVSTLTIQRTQQEDSAVYLCASSQVRLAGDEQYFGPGTRLTVT.

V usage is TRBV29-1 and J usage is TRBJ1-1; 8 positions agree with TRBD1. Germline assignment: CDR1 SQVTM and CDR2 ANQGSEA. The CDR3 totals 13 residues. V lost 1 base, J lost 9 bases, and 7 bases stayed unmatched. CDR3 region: CSVEGQGSIQAFF. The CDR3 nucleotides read TGCAGCGTTGAAGGACAGGGGAGTATACAAGCTTTCTTT.

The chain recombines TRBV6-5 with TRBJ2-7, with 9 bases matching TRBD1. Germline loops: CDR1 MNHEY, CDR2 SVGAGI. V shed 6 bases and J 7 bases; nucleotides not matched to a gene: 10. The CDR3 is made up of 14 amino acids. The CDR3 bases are TGTGCCAGCAGACTAGGGACAGGGTCGGGGGAGCAGTACTTC. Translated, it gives CASRLGTGSGEQYF.

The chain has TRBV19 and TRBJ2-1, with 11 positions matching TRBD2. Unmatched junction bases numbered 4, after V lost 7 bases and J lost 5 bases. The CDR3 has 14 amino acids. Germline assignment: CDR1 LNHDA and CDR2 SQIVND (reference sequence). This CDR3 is CASMGLAANNEQFF. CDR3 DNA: TGTGCCAGTATGGGACTAGCGGCTAACAATGAGCAGTTCTTC.

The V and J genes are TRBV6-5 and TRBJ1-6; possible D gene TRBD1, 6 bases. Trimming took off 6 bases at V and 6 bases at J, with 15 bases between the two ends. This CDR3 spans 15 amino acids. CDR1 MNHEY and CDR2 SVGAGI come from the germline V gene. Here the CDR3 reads CASRPPGVGNSPLHF. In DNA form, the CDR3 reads TGTGCCAGCAGACCCCCAGGGGTGGGTAATTCACCCCTCCACTTT.

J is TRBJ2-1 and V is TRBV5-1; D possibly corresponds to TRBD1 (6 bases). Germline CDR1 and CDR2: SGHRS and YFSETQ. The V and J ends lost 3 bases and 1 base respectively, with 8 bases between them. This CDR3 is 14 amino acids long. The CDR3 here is CASSSQGSYNEQFF. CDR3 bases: TGCGCCAGCAGCTCGCAGGGGTCCTACAATGAGCAGTTCTTC.

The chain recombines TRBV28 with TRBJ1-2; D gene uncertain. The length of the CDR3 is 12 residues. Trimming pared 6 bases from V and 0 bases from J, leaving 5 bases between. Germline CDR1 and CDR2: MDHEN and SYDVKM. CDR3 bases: TGTGCCAGCAGGGCACCTAACTATGGCTACACCTTC. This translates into CASRAPNYGYTF.

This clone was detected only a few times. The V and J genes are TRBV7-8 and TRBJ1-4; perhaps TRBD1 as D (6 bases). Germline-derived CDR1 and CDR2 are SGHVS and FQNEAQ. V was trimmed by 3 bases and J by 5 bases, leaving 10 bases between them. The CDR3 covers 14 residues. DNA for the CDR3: TGTGCCAGCAGCTTTGGACAGATAAATGAAAAACTGTTTTTT. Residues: CASSFGQINEKLFF.

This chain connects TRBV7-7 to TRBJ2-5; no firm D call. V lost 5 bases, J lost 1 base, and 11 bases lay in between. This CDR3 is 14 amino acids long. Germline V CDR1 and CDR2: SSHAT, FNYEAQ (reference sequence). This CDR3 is CASSHASGQETQYF. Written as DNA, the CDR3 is TGTGCCAGCAGCCACGCCTCCGGCCAAGAGACCCAGTACTTC.

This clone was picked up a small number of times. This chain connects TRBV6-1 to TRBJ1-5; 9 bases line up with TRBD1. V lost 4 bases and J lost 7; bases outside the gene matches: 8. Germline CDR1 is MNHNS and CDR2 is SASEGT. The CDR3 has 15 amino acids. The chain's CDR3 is CASSVTGGAGQPQHF. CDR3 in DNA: TGTGCCAGCAGTGTAACAGGGGGCGCGGGGCAGCCCCAGCATTTT.

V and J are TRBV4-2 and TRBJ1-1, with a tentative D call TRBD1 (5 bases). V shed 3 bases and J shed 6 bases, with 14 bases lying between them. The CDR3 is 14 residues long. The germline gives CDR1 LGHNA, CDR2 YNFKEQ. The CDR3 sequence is CASSHRGGNAEAFF. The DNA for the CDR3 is TGTGCCAGCAGCCACCGGGGGGGAAACGCTGAAGCTTTCTTT.

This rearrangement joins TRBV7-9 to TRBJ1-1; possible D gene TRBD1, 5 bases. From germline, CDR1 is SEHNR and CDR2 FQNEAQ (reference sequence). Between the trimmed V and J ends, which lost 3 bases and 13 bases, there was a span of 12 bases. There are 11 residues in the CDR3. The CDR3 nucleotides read TGTGCCAGCAGCTTGGCAGGGAAAGTTTTCTTT. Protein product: CASSLAGKVFF.

This CDR3 is CASSPKLGQSTDTQYF. The DNA of the CDR3 is TGTGCCAGCTCACCAAAGCTGGGACAAAGCACAGATACGCAGTATTTT. The chain combines TRBV18 with TRBJ2-3; a possible D gene is TRBD1 (6 bases). V lost 2 bases and J 0 bases, leaving 12 bases between the germline ends. CDR1 is KGHSH, CDR2 LQKENI, per germline. There are 16 residues in the CDR3.